This TCR beta chain was found in a study of Ad26.COV2.S vaccination and SARS-CoV-2 variants. Study context: A COV1001 Ad26.COV2.S trial-arm participant provided the sample. Doses of Ad26.COV2.S were injected into muscle once or twice, 56 days apart.

Sequencing was performed with immunoSEQ multiplex PCR; in TCRdb, only in-frame clones are kept and a portion is missing. Found here are about 410,000 clones, around 91% of them singletons; the top ten hold 1.5% to 2%. Between the trimmed V and J ends, which lost 0 bases and 7 bases, there was a span of 16 bases. CDR3 length equals 16 residues. Looked up from germline, CDR1 is MNHNS and CDR2 is SASEGT. This clone came up once. The treatment: some 20 received Ad26.COV2.S at low or high dose, single or two shots; a few received placebo; per-sample allocation not given. On day 63 after the first injection, vaccine and placebo recipients gave samples.

The receptor's source is a person aged 18-65 years who received the Ad26.COV2.S COVID-19 vaccine or a placebo. This material consisted of peripheral blood, taken in a trial of Ad26.COV2.S vaccine versus placebo. This chain connects TRBV6-1 to TRBJ2-1; perhaps TRBD2 as D (6 bases). CDR3 coding DNA: TGTGCCAGCAGTGAAGCGTGGGGCCTACGGGGGAATGAGCAGTTCTTC. Its translation: CASSEAWGLRGNEQFF.